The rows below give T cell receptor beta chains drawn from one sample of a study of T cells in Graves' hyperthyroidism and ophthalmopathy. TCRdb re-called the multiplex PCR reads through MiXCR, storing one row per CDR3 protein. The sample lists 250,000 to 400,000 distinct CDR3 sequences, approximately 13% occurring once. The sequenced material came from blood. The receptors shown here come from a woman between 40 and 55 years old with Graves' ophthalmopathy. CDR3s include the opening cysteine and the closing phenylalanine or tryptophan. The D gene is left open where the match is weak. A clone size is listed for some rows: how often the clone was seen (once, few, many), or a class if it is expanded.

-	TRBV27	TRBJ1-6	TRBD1	CASSLGQGLRSPLHF	TGTGCCAGCAGTCTGGGACAGGGTCTTCGCTCACCCCTCCACTTT
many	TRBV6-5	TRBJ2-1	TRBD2	CASSYLGTSGNEQFF	TGTGCCAGCAGTTACTTGGGGACTAGCGGCAATGAGCAGTTCTTC
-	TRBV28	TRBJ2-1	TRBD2	CASSPTHGLAGGTYEQFF	TGTGCCAGCAGTCCCACCCACGGACTAGCGGGGGGTACCTATGAGCAGTTCTTC
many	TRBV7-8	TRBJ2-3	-	CASRPSVRDSADTQYF	TGTGCCAGCAGACCCAGCGTGAGGGACTCGGCAGATACGCAGTATTTT
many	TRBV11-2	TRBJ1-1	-	CASSLGGGTTEAFF	TGTGCCAGCAGCTTGGGTGGGGGGACCACTGAAGCTTTCTTT
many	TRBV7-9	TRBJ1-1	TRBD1	CASSSVRGLFTEAFF	TGTGCCAGCAGCTCCGTCAGGGGGCTGTTCACTGAAGCTTTCTTT
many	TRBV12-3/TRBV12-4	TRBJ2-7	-	CASRSGLGEQYF	TGTGCCAGCAGGTCCGGGCTGGGCGAGCAGTACTTC
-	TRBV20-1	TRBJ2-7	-	CSAHTEGYEQYF	TGCAGTGCGCATACGGAGGGCTACGAGCAGTACTTC
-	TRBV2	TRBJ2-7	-	CASSGDSAYEQYF	TGTGCCAGCAGTGGAGACAGCGCCTACGAGCAGTACTTC
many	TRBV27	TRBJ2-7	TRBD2	CASSLLAGTSYEQYF	TGTGCCAGCAGTCTACTAGCGGGGACCTCCTACGAGCAGTACTTC
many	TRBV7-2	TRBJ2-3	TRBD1	CASSLEDRGYTQYF	TGTGCCAGCAGCTTAGAGGACAGGGGGTATACGCAGTATTTT
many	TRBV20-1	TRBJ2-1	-	CSAQQGKRQLEQFF	TGCAGTGCGCAACAAGGGAAGCGACAGTTGGAGCAGTTCTTC
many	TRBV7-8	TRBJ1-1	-	CASSAPRINTEAFF	TGTGCCAGCAGCGCGCCCAGGATAAACACTGAAGCTTTCTTT
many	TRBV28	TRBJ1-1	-	CASNSWTGNTEAFF	TGTGCCAGCAACTCCTGGACGGGGAACACTGAAGCTTTCTTT
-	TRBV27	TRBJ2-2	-	CASSLFGGHTGELFF	TGTGCCAGCAGTTTATTTGGGGGGCACACCGGGGAGCTGTTTTTT
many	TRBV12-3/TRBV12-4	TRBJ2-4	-	CASSTRDEGLQYF	TGTGCCAGCAGTACTCGCGACGAGGGGCTTCAGTACTTC
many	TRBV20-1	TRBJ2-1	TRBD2	CSARVAGVGYNEQFF	TGCAGTGCCCGAGTAGCGGGAGTTGGTTACAATGAGCAGTTCTTC
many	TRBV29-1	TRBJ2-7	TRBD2	CSVATSGSSYEQYF	TGCAGCGTGGCGACTAGCGGGAGCTCCTACGAGCAGTACTTC
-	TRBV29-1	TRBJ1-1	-	CSVTEGTLNTEAFF	TGCAGCGTCACCGAGGGGACACTGAACACTGAAGCTTTCTTT
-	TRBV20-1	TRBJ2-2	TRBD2	CSAAREGNTGELFF	TGCAGTGCAGCTCGGGAGGGTAACACCGGGGAGCTGTTTTTT
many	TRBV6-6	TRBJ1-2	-	CASSYSGEGYTF	TGTGCCAGCAGTTACTCGGGGGAGGGCTACACCTTC
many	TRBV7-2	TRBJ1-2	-	CASSSNNYGYTF	TGTGCCAGCAGCTCAAATAACTATGGCTACACCTTC
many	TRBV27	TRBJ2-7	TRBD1	CASRSGTGGFHEQYF	TGTGCCAGCAGATCCGGGACAGGGGGCTTCCACGAGCAGTACTTC
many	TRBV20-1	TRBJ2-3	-	CSASSGSNTDTQYF	TGCAGTGCTAGCAGTGGGTCAAACACAGATACGCAGTATTTT
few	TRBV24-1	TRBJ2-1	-	CATSEFLGEQFF	TGTGCCACCAGTGAGTTTTTGGGTGAGCAGTTCTTC
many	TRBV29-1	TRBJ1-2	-	CSGHRVGYGYTF	TGCAGCGGACACAGGGTTGGCTATGGCTACACCTTC
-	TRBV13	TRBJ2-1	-	CASSSPGGTHEQFF	TGTGCCAGCAGCTCCCCCGGAGGGACCCATGAGCAGTTCTTC
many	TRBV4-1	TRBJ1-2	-	CASSQGGYGGYTF	TGCGCCAGCAGCCAAGGGGGTTACGGGGGCTACACCTTC
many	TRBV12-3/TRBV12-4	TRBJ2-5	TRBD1	CASSSGGIETQYF	TGTGCCAGCAGTTCAGGGGGCATCGAGACCCAGTACTTC
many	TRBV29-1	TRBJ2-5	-	CSVGGTARGETQYF	TGCAGCGTTGGTGGGACCGCTAGGGGGGAGACCCAGTACTTC